The 6 T cell receptor beta chains reported below all come from one sample, sequenced in a study of T cell clonality in common variable immunodeficiency. Repertoires were generated with immunoSEQ multiplex PCR, while TCRdb's copy carries only in-frame clones and drops some. Sampling found 11,000 to 15,000 clones, none seen once. Their cognate antigens are unknown. General observations from the study: Fewer deletions and N-nucleotide insertions were reportedly seen in common variable immunodeficiency TCR beta sequences.

The sequencing input was peripheral blood mononuclear cells. These receptors all come from a human donor with common variable immunodeficiency.

By share of the sample, this clone is medium-sized. The read stops 3 residues short of the end of the CDR3; the missing end is completed from the germline J gene. The chain links TRBV18 to TRBJ2-3; TRBD2 might be the D (7 bases). The length of the CDR3 is 15 residues. Germline lookup yields CDR1 KGHSH and CDR2 LQKENI. V was pared by 3 bases and J by 4 bases, with 14 bases between. The CDR3 sequence: CASSPLGGQSDTQYF. CDR3 DNA (partial): TGTGCCAGCTCACCGCTGGGGGGGCAATCAGATACG.

Details on this clone: The read finishes 3 residues shy of the CDR3 end, and the germline J gene is used to complete it. The V and J genes are TRBV19 and TRBJ2-1; TRBD2 aligns across 9 bases. There are 16 residues in the CDR3. The trim removed 4 bases at V and 8 bases at J, leaving 12 bases unmatched. CDR1 LNHDA and CDR2 SQIVND come from the germline V gene (reference sequence). The CDR3 sequence: CASSTPGGGAFDEQFF. The DNA read from the CDR3 is TGTGCCAGTAGTACACCCGGCGGGGGGGCTTTTGATGAG.

There are a few counts of this clone. The CDR3 goes on 3 residues after the read ends, and that part is filled in from the germline J gene. This rearrangement joins TRBV19 to TRBJ1-2; 7 bases map to TRBD1. This CDR3 is 14 amino acids long. The V gene end was trimmed by 1 base and the J gene end by 3 bases; junction bases not matched to a gene: 2. Per germline, CDR1 LNHDA and CDR2 SQIVND (reference sequence). The CDR3 sequence: CASSIGGQDYGYTF. Incomplete CDR3 DNA: TGTGCCAGTAGTATAGGAGGACAGGACTATGGC.

This clone was seen a handful of times. The sequenced fragment ends 3 residues before the CDR3 boundary, so the rest is inferred from the germline J gene. The chain is built from TRBV19 and TRBJ2-2; D perhaps matches TRBD1 (5 bases). Germline V lookup: CDR1 LNHDA, CDR2 SQIVND (reference sequence). CDR3 size: 11 residues. V shed 9 bases and J shed 6 bases, with 8 bases lying between them. The CDR3 loop is CASYRSGELFF. The DNA read from the CDR3 is TGTGCCAGCTACAGGTCCGGGGAG.

This clone counts as medium-sized. Read coverage stops 3 residues before the CDR3 terminus; the germline J gene supplies the remainder. The rearrangement links TRBV19 to TRBJ1-5; a weak D match, TRBD1 (5 bases). Germline V gene lookup returns CDR1 LNHDA and CDR2 SQIVND (reference sequence). This CDR3 contains 15 residues. Deletions cut 3 bases from V and 0 bases from J, with 9 bases between. CDR3 protein: CASSMGQGSNQPQHF. The CDR3 DNA, read in part, is TGTGCCAGTAGTATGGGTCAGGGTAGCAATCAGCCC.

Of note for this clone: The read is 3 residues too short to cover the CDR3 end, so that end is filled in from the germline J gene. This rearrangement joins TRBV7-2 to TRBJ2-5; TRBD2 is a possible D gene (6 bases). The germline V gene has CDR1 SGHTA and CDR2 FQGNSA. V lost 5 bases and J 2 bases, leaving 15 bases between the germline ends. The length of the CDR3 is 15 residues. The covered CDR3 bases are TGTGCCAGCAGCGCCGCGGGAAACCTTCAAGAGACC. Protein: CASSAAGNLQET. In full, the CDR3 is CASSAAGNLQETQYF.